This entry lists 22 T cell receptor beta chains sequenced from one sample in a study of blood T cell repertoires in COVID-19. Assay used: immunoSEQ multiplex PCR; TCRdb lists only in-frame clones, some missing. Of over 200,000 clones in the sample, around 80% are singletons; the top ten hold 15% to 20%. The material sequenced was peripheral blood. Source of these receptors: a woman at least 80 years old with active or convalescent COVID-19.

This clone was seen just once. This rearrangement joins TRBV5-4 to TRBJ2-7; 10 bases fit TRBD2. After removal of 1 base from V and 0 bases from J, the junction contained 4 bases not matched to a gene. CDR1 and CDR2 from the germline V gene are SGHNT and YYREEE (reference sequence). The CDR3 runs 16 residues. The CDR3 coding sequence is TGTGCCAGCAGCTTGTTTACTAGCGGGGTCTCCTACGAGCAGTACTTC. Translating gives CASSLFTSGVSYEQYF.

This chain joins TRBV30 and TRBJ1-2; a weak D match, TRBD1 (5 bases). CDR1 and CDR2 from the germline V gene are GTSNPN and SVGIG (reference sequence). The V end lost 0 bases, the J end lost 3 bases, and 14 bases lay between the germline ends. This CDR3 is built from 15 residues. DNA for the CDR3: TGTGCCTGGAGTGTACCCAGGGTCAGCCACTATGGCTACACCTTC. Amino acids: CAWSVPRVSHYGYTF. The full variable domain, with the rest looked up from reference TRBV30 and TRBJ1-2, is SQTIHQWPATLVQPVGSPLSLECTVEGTSNPNLYWYRQAAGRGLQLLFYSVGIGQISSEVPQNLSASRPQDRQFILSSKKLLLSDSGFYLCAWSVPRVSHYGYTFGSGTRLTVV.

The chain uses TRBV11-2 and TRBJ1-3; no reliable D call. Per the germline V gene, CDR1 is SGHAT and CDR2 is FQNNGV. Trimming pared 3 bases from V and 4 bases from J, leaving 16 bases between. The CDR3 has 16 residues. CDR3 amino acids: CASSFSGVVSGNTIYF. CDR3 nucleotides: TGTGCCAGCAGCTTTTCCGGGGTTGTATCCGGAAACACCATATATTTT. Filled out from reference TRBV11-2 and TRBJ1-3, the complete variable domain reads EAGVAQSPRYKIIEKRQSVAFWCNPISGHATLYWYQQILGQGPKLLIQFQNNGVVDDSQLPKDRFSAERLKGVDSTLKIQPAKLEDSAVYLCASSFSGVVSGNTIYFGEGSWLTVV.

This clone was detected ten times or more. The CDR3: CASSQESTGYSNQPQHF. As DNA, the CDR3 is TGTGCCAGCAGCCAAGAATCGACGGGTTATAGCAATCAGCCCCAGCATTTT. V is TRBV3-1 (or the pseudogene TRBV3-2) and J is TRBJ1-5; D is unresolved. V was clipped by 0 bases and J by 0 bases, with 12 bases between them. This CDR3 is 17 amino acids long. Germline V gives CDR1 LGHDT, CDR2 YNNKEL (reference sequence).

The CDR3 loop is CASSLVWTGSEQFF. CDR3 in DNA: TGTGCCAGCAGCTTAGTGTGGACAGGGTCCGAGCAGTTCTTC. This chain joins TRBV7-2 and TRBJ2-1; 8 nucleotides match TRBD1. The ends lost 1 base at V and 10 bases at J; junction bases unmatched: 6. This CDR3 region has 14 residues. Germline CDR1 SGHTA, CDR2 FQGNSA.

V gene TRBV20-1 combines with J gene TRBJ2-1; D perhaps matches TRBD2 (6 bases). Germline V lookup: CDR1 DFQATT, CDR2 SNEGSKA (reference sequence). The CDR3 totals 12 residues. V lost 3 bases and J 6 bases, leaving 9 bases between the germline ends. CDR3 loop: CSASTSSNEQFF. CDR3 DNA sequence: TGCAGTGCTAGTACTAGCAGCAATGAGCAGTTCTTC.

This chain links TRBV9 with TRBJ2-3; 10 bases line up with TRBD2. V shed 2 bases, J shed 1 base, and the junction held 10 bases outside the gene matches. This CDR3 contains 18 residues. Germline V gives CDR1 SGDLS, CDR2 YYNGEE. CDR3 DNA sequence: TGTGCCAGCAGCGTTAGCGGGGGGCAATCCCTAGGCACAGATACGCAGTATTTT. This encodes CASSVSGGQSLGTDTQYF. The variable domain in full, completed from reference TRBV9 and TRBJ2-3, reads DSGVTQTPKHLITATGQRVTLRCSPRSGDLSVYWYQQSLDQGLQFLIQYYNGEERAKGNILERFSAQQFPDLHSELNLSSLELGDSALYFCASSVSGGQSLGTDTQYFGPGTRLTVL.

This rearrangement joins TRBV7-2 to TRBJ1-1; D remains ambiguous. The V gene lost 5 bases and the J gene lost 4 bases, with 14 bases spanning the gap. CDR1 is SGHTA and CDR2 is FQGNSA in the germline V gene. The CDR3 covers 14 residues. The CDR3 region has the DNA TGTGCCAGCAGCCCGACTAGGTTGGTCACTGAAGCTTTCTTT. As protein: CASSPTRLVTEAFF.

The rearrangement uses TRBV6-2 or TRBV6-3 and TRBJ2-1; 7 bases are shared with TRBD2. V was pared by 5 bases and J by 9 bases, with 10 bases of the junction left unmatched. CDR1 is MNHEY and CDR2 is SVGEGT in the germline V gene. The CDR3 is made up of 14 amino acids. Here the CDR3 DNA reads TGTGCCAGCAGTCCCCCTCGGGGGGAGGGTGAGCAGTTCTTC. Translating gives CASSPPRGEGEQFF.

As to this clone: Other DNA sequences in the same sample also yield this CDR3. CDR3 in amino acids: CASSPDSLYGYTF. CDR3 DNA: TGTGCCAGCTCACCTGACAGTCTCTATGGCTACACCTTC. This chain joins TRBV18 and TRBJ1-2; a weak D match, TRBD1 (5 bases). Germline CDR1 reads KGHSH; CDR2 reads LQKENI. Trimming took off 3 bases at V and 4 bases at J, with 9 bases between the two ends. The length of the CDR3 is 13 residues.

In its sample, this clone was seen once. The chain is built from TRBV7-9 and TRBJ2-5, with 11 nucleotides matching TRBD2. Looked up from germline, CDR1 is SEHNR and CDR2 is FQNEAQ (reference sequence). The CDR3 runs 17 residues. V shed 7 bases and J 5 bases; nucleotides not matched to a gene: 15. The DNA for the CDR3 is TGTGCCAGCACCCAGGGGGTAGCGGGAGGGCCCGGGGAGACCCAGTACTTC. It codes for CASTQGVAGGPGETQYF.

CDR3 protein: CASRGQTLRGEAFF. The DNA for the CDR3 is TGTGCCAGCCGGGGACAGACTTTGAGGGGTGAAGCTTTCTTT. This chain joins TRBV2 and TRBJ1-1; 7 bases map to TRBD1. Unmatched junction bases numbered 13, after V lost 8 bases and J lost 7 bases. Looked up from germline, CDR1 is SNHLY and CDR2 is FYNNEI. This CDR3 spans 14 amino acids.

The chain employs TRBV9 and TRBJ2-1; TRBD2 agrees at 9 bases. V gave up 0 bases and J gave up 0 bases; unmatched junction bases: 10. The CDR3 sequence is 19 residues long. CDR1 and CDR2 from the germline V gene are SGDLS and YYNGEE. The CDR3 nucleotides are TGTGCCAGCAGCGTAGGAACTAGCGGGCATAAGAGCTCCTACAATGAGCAGTTCTTC. This gives the protein CASSVGTSGHKSSYNEQFF.

The chain recombines TRBV18 with TRBJ2-2; 7 positions match TRBD2. Germline values: CDR1 KGHSH, CDR2 LQKENI. The CDR3 loop spans 18 amino acids. V lost 3 bases, J lost 3 bases, and 13 bases stayed unmatched. CDR3 DNA: TGTGCCAGCTCACCTTGGGGTTCTGCGGGAGTTGACACCGGGGAGCTGTTTTTT. It encodes CASSPWGSAGVDTGELFF.

The chain uses TRBV6-5 and TRBJ1-2; possible D gene TRBD1, 6 bases. V lost 5 bases and J 7 bases, leaving 20 bases between the germline ends. Germline V gene sequence: CDR1 MNHEY, CDR2 SVGAGI. The CDR3 loop spans 15 amino acids. The CDR3 loop is CASSPSGGGGGGYTF. The CDR3 DNA follows: TGTGCCAGCAGTCCCTCTGGCGGGGGGGGCGGTGGCTACACCTTC.

This chain joins TRBV5-8 and TRBJ1-5; TRBD1 might be the D (6 bases). The CDR3 totals 15 residues. V was cut by 2 bases and J by 7 bases, with 16 bases left in between. CDR1 SGHTS and CDR2 YDEGEE come from the germline V gene. The CDR3 region is CASSLSQGFGQPQHF. CDR3 DNA: TGTGCCAGCAGCTTATCCCAGGGGTTCGGACAGCCCCAGCATTTT.

CDR3 DNA: TGTGCCAGCAGCTTAGCAGGGGCGGAGAACACTGAAGCTTTCTTT. Its translation is CASSLAGAENTEAFF. J is TRBJ1-1 and V is TRBV5-4; tentatively, D is TRBD1 (6 bases). Per germline, CDR1 SGHNT and CDR2 YYREEE (reference sequence). V was shortened by 2 bases and J by 1 base, with 12 bases between the two germline ends. The CDR3 length is 15 residues. The full variable domain, with the rest looked up from reference TRBV5-4 and TRBJ1-1, is ETGVTQSPTHLIKTRGQQVTLRCSSQSGHNTVSWYQQALGQGPQFIFQYYREEENGRGNFPPRFSGLQFPNYSSELNVNALELDDSALYLCASSLAGAENTEAFFGQGTRLTVV.

The chain joins TRBV5-6 to TRBJ2-1; 8 nucleotides agree with TRBD2. Germline-derived CDR1 and CDR2 are SGHDT and YYEEEE. The CDR3 is made up of 14 amino acids. The V gene end was trimmed by 1 base and the J gene end by 3 bases; junction bases not matched to a gene: 0. The CDR3 region has the DNA TGTGCCAGCAGCTTGACTAGCGGCTACAATGAGCAGTTCTTC. This gives the protein CASSLTSGYNEQFF.

The chain carries TRBV11-1 and TRBJ2-1; D remains ambiguous. Between the trimmed V and J ends, which lost 2 bases and 0 bases, there was a span of 11 bases. The germline V gene encodes CDR1 SGHAT and CDR2 FQDESV (reference sequence). There are 16 residues in the CDR3. CDR3 residues: CASSLNQASSYNEQFF. In DNA form, the CDR3 reads TGTGCCAGCAGCTTAAATCAGGCGAGCTCCTACAATGAGCAGTTCTTC.

The chain combines TRBV10-2 with TRBJ1-2, with 7 bases fitting TRBD1. Trimming cost V 3 bases and J 4 bases; bases outside gene matches: 8. The germline V gene has CDR1 WSHSY and CDR2 SAAADI. The CDR3 has 15 amino acids. The CDR3 sequence is CASSDADRELYGYTF. The CDR3 DNA reads as TGCGCCAGCAGTGATGCCGACAGGGAGCTCTATGGCTACACCTTC.

This chain joins TRBV7-9 and TRBJ1-1; D is unresolved. Germline loops: CDR1 SEHNR, CDR2 FQNEAQ (reference sequence). The CDR3 consists of 13 residues. Trimming pared 5 bases from V and 1 base from J, leaving 8 bases between. The CDR3 spells CASSTRGNTEAFF. CDR3 nucleotides: TGTGCCAGCAGCACAAGAGGGAACACTGAAGCTTTCTTT.

The CDR3 sequence is CASRTGTGGYGTGELFF. The DNA for the CDR3 is TGCGCCAGCCGAACCGGGACAGGGGGTTACGGGACCGGGGAGCTGTTTTTT. The chain joins TRBV5-1 to TRBJ2-2, with 11 positions matching TRBD1. V trimming: 7 bases; J trimming: 5 bases; junction bases outside the gene matches: 13. The CDR3 consists of 17 residues. Germline lookup yields CDR1 SGHRS and CDR2 YFSETQ. The whole variable domain, remainder taken from reference TRBV5-1 and TRBJ2-2, is KAGVTQTPRYLIKTRGQQVTLSCSPISGHRSVSWYQQTPGQGLQFLFEYFSETQRNKGNFPGRFSGRQFSNSRSEMNVSTLELGDSALYLCASRTGTGGYGTGELFFGEGSRLTVL.